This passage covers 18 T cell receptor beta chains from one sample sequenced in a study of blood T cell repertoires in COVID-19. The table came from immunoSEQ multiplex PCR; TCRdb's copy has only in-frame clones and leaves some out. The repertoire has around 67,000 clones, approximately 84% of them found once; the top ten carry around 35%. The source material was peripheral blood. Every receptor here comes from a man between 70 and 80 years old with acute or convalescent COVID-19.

The CDR3 DNA reads TGTGCCAGCAGCCAAGTCCAGGGGACCCAGTACTTC. Translated: CASSQVQGTQYF. The V and J genes are TRBV3-1 (or the pseudogene TRBV3-2) and TRBJ2-5, with D maybe TRBD1 (5 bases). Germline V gene sequence: CDR1 LGHDT, CDR2 YNNKEL (reference sequence). The CDR3 extends over 12 amino acids. Trimming shortened V by 1 base and J by 7 bases, and 7 bases separated the two germline ends.

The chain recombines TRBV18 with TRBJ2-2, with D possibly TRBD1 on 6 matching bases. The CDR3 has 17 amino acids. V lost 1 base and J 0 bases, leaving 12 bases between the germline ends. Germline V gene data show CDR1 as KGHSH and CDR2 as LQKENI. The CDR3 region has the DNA TGTGCCAGCTCACCACAACAGGGTAGAGCGAACACCGGGGAGCTGTTTTTT. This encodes CASSPQQGRANTGELFF. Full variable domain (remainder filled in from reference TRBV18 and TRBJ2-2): NAGVMQNPRHLVRRRGQEARLRCSPMKGHSHVYWYRQLPEEGLKFMVYLQKENIIDESGMPKERFSAEFPKEGPSILRIQQVVRGDSAAYFCASSPQQGRANTGELFFGEGSRLTVL.

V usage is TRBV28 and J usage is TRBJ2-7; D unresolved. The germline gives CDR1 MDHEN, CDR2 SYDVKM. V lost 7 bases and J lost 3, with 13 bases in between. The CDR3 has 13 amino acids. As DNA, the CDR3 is TGTGCCAGCAACACACAGCAGGACTACGAGCAGTACTTC. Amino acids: CASNTQQDYEQYF.

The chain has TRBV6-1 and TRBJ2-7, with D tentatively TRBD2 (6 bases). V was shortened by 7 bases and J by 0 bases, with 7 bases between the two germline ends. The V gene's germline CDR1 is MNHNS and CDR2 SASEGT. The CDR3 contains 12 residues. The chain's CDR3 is CASTDYSYEQYF. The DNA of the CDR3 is TGTGCCAGCACGGACTACTCCTACGAGCAGTACTTC.

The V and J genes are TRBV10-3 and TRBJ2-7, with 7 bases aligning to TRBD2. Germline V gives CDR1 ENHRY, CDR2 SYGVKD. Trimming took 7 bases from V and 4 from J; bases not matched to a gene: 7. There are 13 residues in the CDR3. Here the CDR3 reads CAIMGGSSYEQYF. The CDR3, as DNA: TGTGCCATCATGGGGGGGAGTTCGTACGAGCAGTACTTC.

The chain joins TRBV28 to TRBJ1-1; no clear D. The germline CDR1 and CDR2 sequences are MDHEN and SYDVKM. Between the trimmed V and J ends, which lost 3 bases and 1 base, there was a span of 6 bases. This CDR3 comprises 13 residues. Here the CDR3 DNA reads TGTGCCAGCAGTTTGACTTCGAACACTGAAGCTTTCTTT. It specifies CASSLTSNTEAFF.

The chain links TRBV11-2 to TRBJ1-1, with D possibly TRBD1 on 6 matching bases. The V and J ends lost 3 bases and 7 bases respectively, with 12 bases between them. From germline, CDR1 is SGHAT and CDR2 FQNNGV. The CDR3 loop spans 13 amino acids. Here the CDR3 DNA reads TGTGCCAGCAGCTTGGGTGACAGGTTTGAAGCTTTCTTT. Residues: CASSLGDRFEAFF. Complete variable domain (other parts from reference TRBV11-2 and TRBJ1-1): EAGVAQSPRYKIIEKRQSVAFWCNPISGHATLYWYQQILGQGPKLLIQFQNNGVVDDSQLPKDRFSAERLKGVDSTLKIQPAKLEDSAVYLCASSLGDRFEAFFGQGTRLTVV.

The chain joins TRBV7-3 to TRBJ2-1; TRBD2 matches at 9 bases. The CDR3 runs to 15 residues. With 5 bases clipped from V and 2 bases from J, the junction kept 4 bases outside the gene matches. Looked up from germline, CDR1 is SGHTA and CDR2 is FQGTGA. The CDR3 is CASSVLAGTYNEQFF. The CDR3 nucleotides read TGTGCCAGCAGCGTTCTAGCGGGGACCTACAATGAGCAGTTCTTC.

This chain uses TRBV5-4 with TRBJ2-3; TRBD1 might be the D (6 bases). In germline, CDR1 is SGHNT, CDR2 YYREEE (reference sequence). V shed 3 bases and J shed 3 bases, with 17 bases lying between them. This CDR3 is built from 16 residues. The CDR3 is CASSSAAGQRTDTQYF. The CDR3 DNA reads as TGTGCCAGCAGCTCCGCGGCAGGACAGAGAACAGATACGCAGTATTTT. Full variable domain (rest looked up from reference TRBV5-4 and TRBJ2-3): ETGVTQSPTHLIKTRGQQVTLRCSSQSGHNTVSWYQQALGQGPQFIFQYYREEENGRGNFPPRFSGLQFPNYSSELNVNALELDDSALYLCASSSAAGQRTDTQYFGPGTRLTVL.

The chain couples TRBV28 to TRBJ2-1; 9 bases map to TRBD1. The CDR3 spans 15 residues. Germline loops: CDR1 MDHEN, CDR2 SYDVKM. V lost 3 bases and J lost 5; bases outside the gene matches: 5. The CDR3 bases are TGTGCCAGCAGTTTCGAACAGGGGGCTAACAATGAGCAGTTCTTC. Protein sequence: CASSFEQGANNEQFF.

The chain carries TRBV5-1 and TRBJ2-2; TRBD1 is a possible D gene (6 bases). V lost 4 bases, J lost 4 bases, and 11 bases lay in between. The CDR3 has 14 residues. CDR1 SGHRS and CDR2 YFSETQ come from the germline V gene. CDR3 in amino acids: CASSPEGGTGELFF. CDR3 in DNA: TGCGCCAGCAGCCCGGAAGGGGGCACCGGGGAGCTGTTTTTT.

The CDR3 DNA reads as TGCGCCAGCAGCGCGCTACAGGGAAATGAGCAGTTCTTC. Translation gives CASSALQGNEQFF. The chain has TRBV5-1 and TRBJ2-1; D is perhaps TRBD1 (6 bases). The germline V gene encodes CDR1 SGHRS and CDR2 YFSETQ. The CDR3 is 13 residues long. V lost 4 bases and J 7 bases, leaving 12 bases between the germline ends.

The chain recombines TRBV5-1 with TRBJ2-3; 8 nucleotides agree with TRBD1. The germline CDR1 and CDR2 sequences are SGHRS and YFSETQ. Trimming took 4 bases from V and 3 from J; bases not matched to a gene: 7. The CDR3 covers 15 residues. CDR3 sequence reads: CASSTQRTGTDTQYF. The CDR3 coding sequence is TGCGCCAGCAGCACCCAAAGGACAGGGACAGATACGCAGTATTTT.

This CDR3 is CASGFGPLGRETQYF. In DNA form, the CDR3 reads TGTGCTAGTGGTTTCGGGCCGCTGGGGCGGGAGACCCAGTACTTC. This chain connects TRBV12-5 to TRBJ2-5, with D maybe TRBD1 (5 bases). The CDR3 is 15 residues long. The germline V gene encodes CDR1 LGHNT and CDR2 FRNRAP. V was shortened by 3 bases and J by 5 bases, with 16 bases between the two germline ends.

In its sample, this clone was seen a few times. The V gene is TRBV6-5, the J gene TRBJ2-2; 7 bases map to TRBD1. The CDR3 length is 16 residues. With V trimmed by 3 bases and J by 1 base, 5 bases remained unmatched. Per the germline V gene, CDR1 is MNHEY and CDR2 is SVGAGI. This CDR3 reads CASSYLRTGNTGELFF. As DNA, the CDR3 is TGTGCCAGCAGTTATCTTCGGACAGGGAACACCGGGGAGCTGTTTTTT.

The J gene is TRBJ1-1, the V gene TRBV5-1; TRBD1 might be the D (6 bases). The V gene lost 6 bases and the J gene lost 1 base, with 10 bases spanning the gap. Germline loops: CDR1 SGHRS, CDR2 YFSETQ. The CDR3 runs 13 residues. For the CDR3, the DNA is TGCGCCAGCACCCTGACAGGGAACACTGAAGCTTTCTTT. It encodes CASTLTGNTEAFF.

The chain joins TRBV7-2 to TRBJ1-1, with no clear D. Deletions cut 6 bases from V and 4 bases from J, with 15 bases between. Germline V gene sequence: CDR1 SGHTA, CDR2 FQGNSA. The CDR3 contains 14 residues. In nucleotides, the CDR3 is TGTGCCAGCAGAGGGTTGTCAGGAGGCACTGAAGCTTTCTTT. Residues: CASRGLSGGTEAFF.

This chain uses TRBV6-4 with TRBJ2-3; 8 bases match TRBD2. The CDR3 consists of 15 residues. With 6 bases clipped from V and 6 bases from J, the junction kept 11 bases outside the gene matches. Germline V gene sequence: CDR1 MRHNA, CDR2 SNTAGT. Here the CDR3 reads CASSSGGAGRDTQYF. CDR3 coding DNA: TGTGCCAGCAGCTCCGGGGGGGCCGGCCGTGATACGCAGTATTTT.